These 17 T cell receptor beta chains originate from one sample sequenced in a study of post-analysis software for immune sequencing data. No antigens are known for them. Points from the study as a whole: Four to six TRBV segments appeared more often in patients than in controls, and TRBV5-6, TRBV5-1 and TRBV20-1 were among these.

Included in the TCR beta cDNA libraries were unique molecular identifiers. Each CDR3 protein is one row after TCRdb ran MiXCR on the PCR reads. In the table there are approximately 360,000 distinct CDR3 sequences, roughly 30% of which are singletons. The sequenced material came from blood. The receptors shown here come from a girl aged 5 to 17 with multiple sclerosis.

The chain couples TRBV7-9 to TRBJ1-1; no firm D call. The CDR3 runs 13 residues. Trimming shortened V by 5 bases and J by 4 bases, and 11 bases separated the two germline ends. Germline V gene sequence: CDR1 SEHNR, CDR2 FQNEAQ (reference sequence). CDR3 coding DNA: TGTGCCAGCAGCGAAAGCAGGCTCACTGAAGCTTTCTTT. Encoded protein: CASSESRLTEAFF.

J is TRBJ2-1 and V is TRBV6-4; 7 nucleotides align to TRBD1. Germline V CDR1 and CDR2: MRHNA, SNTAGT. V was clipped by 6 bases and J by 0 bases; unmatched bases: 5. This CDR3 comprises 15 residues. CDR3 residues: CASRRDSSSYNEQFF. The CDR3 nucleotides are TGTGCCAGCAGGAGGGACAGCAGCTCCTACAATGAGCAGTTCTTC.

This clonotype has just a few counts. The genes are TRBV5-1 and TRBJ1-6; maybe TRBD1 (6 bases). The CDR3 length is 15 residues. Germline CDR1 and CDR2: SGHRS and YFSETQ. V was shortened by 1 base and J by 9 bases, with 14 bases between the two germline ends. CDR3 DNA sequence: TGCGCCAGCAGCTTGTCAGGACAGTTCCCTTCACCCCTCCACTTT. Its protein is CASSLSGQFPSPLHF.

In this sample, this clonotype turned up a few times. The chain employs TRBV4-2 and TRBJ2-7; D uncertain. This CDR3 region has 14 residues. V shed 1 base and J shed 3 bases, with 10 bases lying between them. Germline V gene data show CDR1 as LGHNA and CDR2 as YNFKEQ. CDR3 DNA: TGTGCCAGCAGCCAAGTGAAGGGCCGCTACGAGCAGTACTTC. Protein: CASSQVKGRYEQYF.

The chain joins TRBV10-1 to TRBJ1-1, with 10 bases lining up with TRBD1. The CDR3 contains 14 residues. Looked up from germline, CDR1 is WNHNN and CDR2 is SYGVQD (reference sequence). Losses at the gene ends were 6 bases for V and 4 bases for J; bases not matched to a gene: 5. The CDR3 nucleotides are TGCGCCAGCAGCCGGGACAGGGGTGTCACTGAAGCTTTCTTT. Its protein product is CASSRDRGVTEAFF.

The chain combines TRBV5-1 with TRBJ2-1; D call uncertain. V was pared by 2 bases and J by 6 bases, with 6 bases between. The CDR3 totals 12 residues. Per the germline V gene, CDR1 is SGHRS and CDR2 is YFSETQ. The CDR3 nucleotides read TGCGCCAGCAGCTTAAACAGCAATGAGCAGTTCTTC. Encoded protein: CASSLNSNEQFF. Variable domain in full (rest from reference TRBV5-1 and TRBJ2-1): KAGVTQTPRYLIKTRGQQVTLSCSPISGHRSVSWYQQTPGQGLQFLFEYFSETQRNKGNFPGRFSGRQFSNSRSEMNVSTLELGDSALYLCASSLNSNEQFFGPGTRLTVL.

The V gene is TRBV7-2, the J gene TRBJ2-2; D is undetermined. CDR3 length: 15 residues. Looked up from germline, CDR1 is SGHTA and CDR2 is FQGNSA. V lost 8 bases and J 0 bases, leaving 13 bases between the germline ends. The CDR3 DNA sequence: TGTGCCAGCCGCCATGACCCCACGAACACCGGGGAGCTGTTTTTT. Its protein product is CASRHDPTNTGELFF. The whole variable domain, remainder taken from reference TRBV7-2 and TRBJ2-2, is GAGVSQSPSNKVTEKGKDVELRCDPISGHTALYWYRQSLGQGLEFLIYFQGNSAPDKSGLPSDRFSAERTGGSVSTLTIQRTQQEDSAVYLCASRHDPTNTGELFFGEGSRLTVL.

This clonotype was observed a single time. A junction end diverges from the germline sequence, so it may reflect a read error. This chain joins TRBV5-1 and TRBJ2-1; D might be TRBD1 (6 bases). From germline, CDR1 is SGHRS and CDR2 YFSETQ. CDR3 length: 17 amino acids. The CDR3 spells CAGSDEGDRSSYNEQFF. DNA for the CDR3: TGCGCCGGCAGCGATGAGGGGGATAGGAGCTCCTACAATGAGCAGTTCTTC.

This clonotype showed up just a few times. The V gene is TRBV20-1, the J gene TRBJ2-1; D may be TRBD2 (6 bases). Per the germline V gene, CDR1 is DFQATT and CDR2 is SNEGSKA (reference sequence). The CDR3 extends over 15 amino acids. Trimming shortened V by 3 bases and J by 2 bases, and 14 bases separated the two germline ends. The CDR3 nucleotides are TGCAGTGCTAGCCTACTAGCAGTTACCTACAATGAGCAGTTCTTC. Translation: CSASLLAVTYNEQFF.

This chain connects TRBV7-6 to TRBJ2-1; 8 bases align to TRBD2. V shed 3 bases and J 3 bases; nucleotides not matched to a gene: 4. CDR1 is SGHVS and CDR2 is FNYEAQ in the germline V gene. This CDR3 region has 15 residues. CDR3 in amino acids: CASSFGSGGYNEQFF. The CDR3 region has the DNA TGTGCCAGCAGCTTTGGGAGCGGGGGCTACAATGAGCAGTTCTTC.

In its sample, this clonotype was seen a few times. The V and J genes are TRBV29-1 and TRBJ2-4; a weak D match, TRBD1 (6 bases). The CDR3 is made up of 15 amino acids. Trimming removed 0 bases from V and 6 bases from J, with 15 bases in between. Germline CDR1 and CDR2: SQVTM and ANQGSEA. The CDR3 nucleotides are TGCAGCGTTGAAGAGCCCTCAGGGGCCCGAAACATTCAGTACTTC. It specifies CSVEEPSGARNIQYF.

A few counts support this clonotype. This CDR3 is CASSSGTDSNQPQHF. CDR3 sequence (DNA): TGTGCCAGCAGCTCCGGGACGGATAGCAATCAGCCCCAGCATTTT. This rearrangement joins TRBV7-9 to TRBJ1-5; tentatively, D is TRBD1 (5 bases). V lost 4 bases and J 0 bases, leaving 10 bases between the germline ends. The CDR3 consists of 15 residues. Germline CDR1 SEHNR, CDR2 FQNEAQ (reference sequence).

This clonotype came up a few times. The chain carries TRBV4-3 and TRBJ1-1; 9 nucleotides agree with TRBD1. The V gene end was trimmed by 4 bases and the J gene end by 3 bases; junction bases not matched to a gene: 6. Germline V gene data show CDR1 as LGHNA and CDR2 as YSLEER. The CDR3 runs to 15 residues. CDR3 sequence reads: CASSLGTGRDTEAFF. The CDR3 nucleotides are TGCGCCAGCAGCCTTGGGACAGGGCGAGACACTGAAGCTTTCTTT.

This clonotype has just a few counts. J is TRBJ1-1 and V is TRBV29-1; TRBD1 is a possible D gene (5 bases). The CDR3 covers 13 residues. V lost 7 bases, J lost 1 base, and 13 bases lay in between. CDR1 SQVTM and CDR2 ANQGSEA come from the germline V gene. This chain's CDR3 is CSAGGTGNTEAFF. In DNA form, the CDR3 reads TGCAGCGCTGGGGGGACGGGGAACACTGAAGCTTTCTTT. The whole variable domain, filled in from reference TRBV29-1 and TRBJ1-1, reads SAVISQKPSRDICQRGTSLTIQCQVDSQVTMMFWYRQQPGQSLTLIATANQGSEATYESGFVIDKFPISRPNLTFSTLTVSNMSPEDSSIYLCSAGGTGNTEAFFGQGTRLTVV.

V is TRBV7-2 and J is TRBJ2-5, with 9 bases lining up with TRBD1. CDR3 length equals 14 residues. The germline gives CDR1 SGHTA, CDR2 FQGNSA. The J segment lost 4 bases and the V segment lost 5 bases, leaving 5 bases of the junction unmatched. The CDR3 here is CASSGQGRLETQYF. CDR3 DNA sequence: TGTGCCAGCAGCGGACAGGGGCGACTAGAGACCCAGTACTTC.

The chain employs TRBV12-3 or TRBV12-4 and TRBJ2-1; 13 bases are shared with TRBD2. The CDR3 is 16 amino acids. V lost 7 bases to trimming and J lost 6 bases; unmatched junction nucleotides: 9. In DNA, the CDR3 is TGTGCCAGCACTTTGGCGGGACTAGCGGGAATCAATGAGCAGTTCTTC. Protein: CASTLAGLAGINEQFF.

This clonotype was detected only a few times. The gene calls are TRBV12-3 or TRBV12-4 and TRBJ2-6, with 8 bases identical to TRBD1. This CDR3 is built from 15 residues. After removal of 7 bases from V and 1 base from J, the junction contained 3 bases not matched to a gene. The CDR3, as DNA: TGTGCCAGCACCGGACAGGGTTCTGGGGCCAACGTCCTGACTTTC. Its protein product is CASTGQGSGANVLTF.